The 3 T cell receptor beta chains listed next were all sequenced from one sample in a study of blood T cell repertoires in COVID-19. Sequencing was performed with immunoSEQ multiplex PCR; in TCRdb, only in-frame clones are kept and a portion is missing. The profile shows 200,000 to 250,000 clones, over 75% of them singletons. Source material: PBMCs or T cells enriched from blood (not recorded which). All receptors come from a man between 35 and 55 years old who had recovered from COVID-19.

This chain connects TRBV7-2 to TRBJ2-3; D uncertain. Germline lookup yields CDR1 SGHTA and CDR2 FQGNSA. CDR3 size: 14 residues. V shed 5 bases and J shed 5 bases, with 14 bases lying between them. The CDR3 DNA is TGTGCCAGCAGCCCCGTGATATTTAGAGATACGCAGTATTTT. Its translation is CASSPVIFRDTQYF.

The gene calls are TRBV6-5 and TRBJ2-2, with 7 bases that match TRBD2. Germline-derived CDR1 and CDR2 are MNHEY and SVGAGI. The CDR3 has 14 residues. The J segment lost 4 bases and the V segment lost 2 bases, leaving 1 base of the junction unmatched. The CDR3 sequence is CASSYGGSTGELFF. In DNA form, the CDR3 reads TGTGCCAGCAGTTACGGCGGGAGCACCGGGGAGCTGTTTTTT.

CDR3 sequence (DNA): TGTGCCAGCAGCTTGGGGGACAGGGCGAACACTGAAGCTTTCTTT. It specifies CASSLGDRANTEAFF. The chain combines TRBV5-6 with TRBJ1-1, with 9 bases lining up with TRBD1. The CDR3 totals 15 residues. The V segment lost 0 bases and the J segment 1 base; nucleotides outside the gene matches: 1. Germline CDR1 is SGHDT and CDR2 is YYEEEE.